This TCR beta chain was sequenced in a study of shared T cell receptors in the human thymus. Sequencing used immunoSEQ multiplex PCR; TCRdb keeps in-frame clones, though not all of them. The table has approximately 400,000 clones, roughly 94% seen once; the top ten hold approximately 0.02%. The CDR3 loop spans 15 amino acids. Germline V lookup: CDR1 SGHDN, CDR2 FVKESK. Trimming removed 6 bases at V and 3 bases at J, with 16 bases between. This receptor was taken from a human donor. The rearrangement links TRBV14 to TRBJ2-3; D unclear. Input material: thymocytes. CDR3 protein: CASRPTKGHTDTQYF. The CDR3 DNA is TGTGCCAGCAGGCCAACCAAGGGTCATACAGATACGCAGTATTTT.